This TCR beta chain is drawn from a study of blood T cell repertoires in COVID-19. Study background: Italy, Spain and the United States were the sources of the convalescent and acute COVID-19 samples.

Clones were sequenced by immunoSEQ multiplex PCR, and TCRdb holds only the in-frame ones, with some missing. Here the sample spans 150,000 to 200,000 clones, approximately 94% being singletons. Input material: peripheral blood. This TCR was recovered from a man aged 30-40 years with COVID-19, enrolled during active disease.

This CDR3 reads CASSGSGGAMNEQFF. For the CDR3, the DNA is TGTGCCAGCAGTGGAAGCGGGGGGGCCATGAATGAGCAGTTCTTC. V usage is TRBV27 and J usage is TRBJ2-1, with 10 bases fitting TRBD2. The trim removed 5 bases at V and 7 bases at J, leaving 8 bases unmatched. The length of the CDR3 is 15 residues. Germline V CDR1 and CDR2: MNHEY, SMNVEV (reference sequence).